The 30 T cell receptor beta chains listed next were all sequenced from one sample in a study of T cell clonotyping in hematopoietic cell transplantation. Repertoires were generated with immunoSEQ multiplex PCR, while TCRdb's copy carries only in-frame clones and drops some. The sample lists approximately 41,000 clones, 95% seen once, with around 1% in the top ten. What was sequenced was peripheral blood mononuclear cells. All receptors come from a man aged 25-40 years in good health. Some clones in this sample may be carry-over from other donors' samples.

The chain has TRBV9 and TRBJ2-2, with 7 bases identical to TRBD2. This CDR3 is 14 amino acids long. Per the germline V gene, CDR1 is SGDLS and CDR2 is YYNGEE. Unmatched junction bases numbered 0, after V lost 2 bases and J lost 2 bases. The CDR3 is CASSVGLNTGELFF. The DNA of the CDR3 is TGTGCCAGCAGCGTGGGACTAAACACCGGGGAGCTGTTTTTT.

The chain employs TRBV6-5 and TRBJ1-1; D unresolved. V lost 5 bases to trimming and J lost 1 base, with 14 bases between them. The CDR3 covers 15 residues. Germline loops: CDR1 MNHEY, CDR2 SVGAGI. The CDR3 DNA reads TGTGCCAGCAGTGGTTGGACGGAGGCGAACACTGAAGCTTTCTTT. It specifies CASSGWTEANTEAFF.

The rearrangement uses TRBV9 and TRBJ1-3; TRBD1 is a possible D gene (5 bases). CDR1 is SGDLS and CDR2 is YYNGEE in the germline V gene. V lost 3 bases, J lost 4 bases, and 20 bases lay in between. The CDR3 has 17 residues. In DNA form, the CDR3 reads TGTGCCAGCAGCGCAGAAATGGACACCCACCCAGGAAACACCATATATTTT. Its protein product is CASSAEMDTHPGNTIYF.

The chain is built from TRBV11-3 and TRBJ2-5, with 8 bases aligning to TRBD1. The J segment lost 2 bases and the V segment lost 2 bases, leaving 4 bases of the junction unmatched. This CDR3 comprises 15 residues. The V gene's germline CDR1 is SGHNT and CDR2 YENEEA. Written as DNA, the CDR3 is TGTGCCAGCAGCTTAACCCAGGGGGCTCAAGAGACCCAGTACTTC. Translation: CASSLTQGAQETQYF.

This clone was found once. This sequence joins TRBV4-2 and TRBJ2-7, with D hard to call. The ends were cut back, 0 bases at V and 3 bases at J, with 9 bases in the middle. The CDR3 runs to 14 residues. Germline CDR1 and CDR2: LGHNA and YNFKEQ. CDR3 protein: CASSQEVRIYEQYF. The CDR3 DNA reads TGTGCCAGCAGCCAAGAGGTCAGAATCTACGAGCAGTACTTC.

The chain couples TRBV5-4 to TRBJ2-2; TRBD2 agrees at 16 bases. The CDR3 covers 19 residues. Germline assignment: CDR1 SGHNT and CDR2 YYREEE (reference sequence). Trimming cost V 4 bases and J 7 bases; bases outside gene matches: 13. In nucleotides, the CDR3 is TGTGCCAGCAGCGGGGGCGAGGGACTAGCGGGAGGGCGACGCGGGGAGCTGTTTTTT. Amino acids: CASSGGEGLAGGRRGELFF.

As DNA, the CDR3 is TGTGCCAGCAGCTCTTCCGGGACAGGGGGCCGCTATGGCTACACCTTC. Translated: CASSSSGTGGRYGYTF. The chain carries TRBV11-2 and TRBJ1-2; 12 bases line up with TRBD1. CDR3 length equals 16 residues. V lost 4 bases to trimming and J lost 4 bases; unmatched junction nucleotides: 7. Germline values: CDR1 SGHAT, CDR2 FQNNGV.

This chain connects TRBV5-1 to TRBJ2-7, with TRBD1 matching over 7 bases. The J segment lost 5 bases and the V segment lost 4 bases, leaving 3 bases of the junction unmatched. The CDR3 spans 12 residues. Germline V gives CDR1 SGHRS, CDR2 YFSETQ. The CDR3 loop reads CASSRGQDEQYF. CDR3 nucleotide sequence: TGCGCCAGCAGCCGAGGACAGGACGAGCAGTACTTC. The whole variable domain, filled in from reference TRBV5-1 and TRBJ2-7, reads KAGVTQTPRYLIKTRGQQVTLSCSPISGHRSVSWYQQTPGQGLQFLFEYFSETQRNKGNFPGRFSGRQFSNSRSEMNVSTLELGDSALYLCASSRGQDEQYFGPGTRLTVT.

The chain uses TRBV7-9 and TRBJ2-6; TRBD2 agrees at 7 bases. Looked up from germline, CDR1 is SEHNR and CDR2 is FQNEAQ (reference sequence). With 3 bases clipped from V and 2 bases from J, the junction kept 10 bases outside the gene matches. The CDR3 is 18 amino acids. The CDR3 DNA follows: TGTGCCAGCAGCTTTCTCGTGGGAGGGCTTGCTGGGGCCAACGTCCTGACTTTC. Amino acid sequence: CASSFLVGGLAGANVLTF. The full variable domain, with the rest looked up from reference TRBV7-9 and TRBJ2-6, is DTGVSQNPRHKITKRGQNVTFRCDPISEHNRLYWYRQTLGQGPEFLTYFQNEAQLEKSRLLSDRFSAERPKGSFSTLEIQRTEQGDSAMYLCASSFLVGGLAGANVLTFGAGSRLTVL.

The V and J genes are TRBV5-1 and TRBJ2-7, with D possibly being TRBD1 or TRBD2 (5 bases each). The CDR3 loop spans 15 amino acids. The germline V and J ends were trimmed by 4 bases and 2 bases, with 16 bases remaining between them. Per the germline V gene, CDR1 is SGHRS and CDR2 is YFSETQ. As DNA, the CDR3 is TGCGCCAGCAGCCGGACCGGGACGGGGACCTACGAGCAGTACTTC. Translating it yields CASSRTGTGTYEQYF.

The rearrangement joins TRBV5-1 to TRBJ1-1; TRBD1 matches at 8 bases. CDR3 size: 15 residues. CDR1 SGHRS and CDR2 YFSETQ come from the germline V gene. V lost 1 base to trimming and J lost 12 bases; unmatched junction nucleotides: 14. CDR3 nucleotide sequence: TGCGCCAGCAGCTTGATTGTAGGGACAGGTGGGGTGACTTTCTTT. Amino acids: CASSLIVGTGGVTFF.

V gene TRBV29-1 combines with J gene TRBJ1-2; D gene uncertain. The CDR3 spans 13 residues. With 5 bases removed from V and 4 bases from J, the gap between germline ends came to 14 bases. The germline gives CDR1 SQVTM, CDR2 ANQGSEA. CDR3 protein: CSVTGSEAYGYTF. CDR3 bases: TGCAGCGTTACTGGGAGTGAGGCCTATGGCTACACCTTC.

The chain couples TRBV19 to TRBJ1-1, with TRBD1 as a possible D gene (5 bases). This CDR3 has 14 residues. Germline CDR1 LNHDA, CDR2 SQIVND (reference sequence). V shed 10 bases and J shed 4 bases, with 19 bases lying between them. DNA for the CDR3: TGTGCCACCCAACCGGGACCAATCACCACTGAAGCTTTCTTT. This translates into CATQPGPITTEAFF.

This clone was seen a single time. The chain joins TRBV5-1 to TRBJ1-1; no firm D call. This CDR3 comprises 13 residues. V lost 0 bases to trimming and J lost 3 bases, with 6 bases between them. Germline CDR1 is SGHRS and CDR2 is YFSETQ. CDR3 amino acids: CASSLVRDTEAFF. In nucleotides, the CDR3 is TGCGCCAGCAGCTTGGTACGGGACACTGAAGCTTTCTTT.

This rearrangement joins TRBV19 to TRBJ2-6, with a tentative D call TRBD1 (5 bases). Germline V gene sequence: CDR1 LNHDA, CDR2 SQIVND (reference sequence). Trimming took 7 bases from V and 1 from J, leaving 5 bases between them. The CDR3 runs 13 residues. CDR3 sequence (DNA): TGTGCCAGTAAGGGGTCTGGGGCCAACGTCCTGACTTTC. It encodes CASKGSGANVLTF.

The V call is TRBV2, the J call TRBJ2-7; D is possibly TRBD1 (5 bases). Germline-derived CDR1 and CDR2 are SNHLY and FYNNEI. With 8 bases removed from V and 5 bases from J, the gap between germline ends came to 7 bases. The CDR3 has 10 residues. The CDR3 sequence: CASQGNEQYF. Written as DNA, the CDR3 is TGTGCCAGCCAGGGAAACGAGCAGTACTTC.

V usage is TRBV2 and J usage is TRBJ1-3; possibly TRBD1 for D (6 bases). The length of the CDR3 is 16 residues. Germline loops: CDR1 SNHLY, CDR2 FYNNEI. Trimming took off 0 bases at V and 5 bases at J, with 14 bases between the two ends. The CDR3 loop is CASSEALGQGRNTIYF. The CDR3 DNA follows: TGTGCCAGCAGTGAAGCGCTTGGTCAGGGGAGAAACACCATATATTTT.

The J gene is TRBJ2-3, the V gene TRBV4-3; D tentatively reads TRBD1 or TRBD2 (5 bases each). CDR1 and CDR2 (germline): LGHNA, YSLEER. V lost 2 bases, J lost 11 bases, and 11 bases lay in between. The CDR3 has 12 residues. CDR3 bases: TGCGCCAGCAGCCAATCGACTGGGGGGCAGTATTTT. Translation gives CASSQSTGGQYF.

The CDR3 nucleotides are TGTGCCAGCAGCTCACACACAGATACGCAGTATTTT. Translating it yields CASSSHTDTQYF. The chain uses TRBV13 and TRBJ2-3; D unclear. Germline-derived CDR1 and CDR2 are PRHDT and FYEKMQ (reference sequence). V gave up 4 bases and J gave up 2 bases, with 4 bases separating them. CDR3 length: 12 residues.

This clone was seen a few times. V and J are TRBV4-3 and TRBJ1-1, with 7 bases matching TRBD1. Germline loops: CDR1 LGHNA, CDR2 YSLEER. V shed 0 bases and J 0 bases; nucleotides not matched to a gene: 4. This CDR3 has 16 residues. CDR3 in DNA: TGCGCCAGCAGCCAAGATGGGACAGCCGTGAACACTGAAGCTTTCTTT. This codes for CASSQDGTAVNTEAFF.

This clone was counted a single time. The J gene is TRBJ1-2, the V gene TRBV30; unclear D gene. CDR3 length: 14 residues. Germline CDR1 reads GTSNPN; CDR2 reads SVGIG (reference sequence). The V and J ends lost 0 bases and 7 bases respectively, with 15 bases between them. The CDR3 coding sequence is TGTGCCTGGAGTGTAGCTCACGGAGTAGGTGGCTACACCTTC. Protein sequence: CAWSVAHGVGGYTF.

In nucleotides, the CDR3 is TGTGCCTGGACCGGGACAGCTCCCTACGAGCAGTACTTC. Its translation is CAWTGTAPYEQYF. This chain links TRBV30 with TRBJ2-7, with 7 bases fitting TRBD1. After removal of 4 bases from V and 2 bases from J, the junction contained 5 bases not matched to a gene. CDR3 length equals 13 residues. Germline V gene data show CDR1 as GTSNPN and CDR2 as SVGIG (reference sequence).

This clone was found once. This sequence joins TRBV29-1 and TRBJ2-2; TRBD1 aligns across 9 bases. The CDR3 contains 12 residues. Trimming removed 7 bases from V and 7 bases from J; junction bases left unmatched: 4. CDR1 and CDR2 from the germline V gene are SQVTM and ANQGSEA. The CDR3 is CSGTGGVGELFF. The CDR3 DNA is TGCAGCGGTACAGGGGGCGTCGGGGAGCTGTTTTTT.

CDR3 protein: CASGTGFDVLTF. In DNA, the CDR3 is TGTGCCAGCGGTACAGGGTTTGATGTCCTGACTTTC. The chain recombines TRBV6-5 with TRBJ2-6, with a possible D match to TRBD1 (6 bases). Germline values: CDR1 MNHEY, CDR2 SVGAGI. The V end lost 8 bases, the J end lost 13 bases, and 15 bases lay between the germline ends. The CDR3 consists of 12 residues.

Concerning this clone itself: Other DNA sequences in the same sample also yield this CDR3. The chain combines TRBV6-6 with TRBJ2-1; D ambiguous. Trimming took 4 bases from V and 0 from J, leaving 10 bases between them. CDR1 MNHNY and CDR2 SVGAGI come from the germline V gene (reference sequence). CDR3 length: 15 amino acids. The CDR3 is CASSFELSSYNEQFF. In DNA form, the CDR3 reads TGTGCCAGCAGTTTTGAGCTGAGCTCCTACAATGAGCAGTTCTTC.

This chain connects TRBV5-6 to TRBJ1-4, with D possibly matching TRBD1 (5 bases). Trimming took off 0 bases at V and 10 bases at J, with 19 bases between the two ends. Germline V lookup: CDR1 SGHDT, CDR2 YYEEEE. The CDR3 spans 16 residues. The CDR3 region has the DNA TGTGCCAGCAGCTTGGCCGTAGGCGTCCAGGGCGGAAAACTGTTTTTT. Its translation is CASSLAVGVQGGKLFF.

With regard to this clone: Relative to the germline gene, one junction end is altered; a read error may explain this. The CDR3 is CASSTNFQVTQYF. The CDR3 bases are TGTGCCAGCAGTACAAATTTCCAAGTGACCCAGTACTTC. The V gene is TRBV6-1, the J gene TRBJ2-5; D gene ambiguous. The CDR3 spans 13 residues. Germline assignment: CDR1 MNHNS and CDR2 SASEGT.

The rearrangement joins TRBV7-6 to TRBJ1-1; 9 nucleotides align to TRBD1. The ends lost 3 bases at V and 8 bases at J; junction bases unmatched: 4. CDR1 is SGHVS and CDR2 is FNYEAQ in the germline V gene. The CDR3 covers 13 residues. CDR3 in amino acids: CASSLDRGPEAFF. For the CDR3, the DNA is TGTGCCAGCAGCTTGGACAGGGGACCCGAAGCTTTCTTT. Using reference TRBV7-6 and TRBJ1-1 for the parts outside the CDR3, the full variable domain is GAGVSQSPRYKVTKRGQDVALRCDPISGHVSLYWYRQALGQGPEFLTYFNYEAQQDKSGLPNDRFSAERPEGSISTLTIQRTEQRDSAMYRCASSLDRGPEAFFGQGTRLTVV.

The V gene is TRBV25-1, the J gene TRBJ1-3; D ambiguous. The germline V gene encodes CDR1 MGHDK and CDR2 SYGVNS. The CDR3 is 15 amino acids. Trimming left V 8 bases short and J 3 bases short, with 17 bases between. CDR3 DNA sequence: TGTGCCAGCTCCCACGGAGGGAAGCGTGGAAACACCATATATTTT. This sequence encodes CASSHGGKRGNTIYF.

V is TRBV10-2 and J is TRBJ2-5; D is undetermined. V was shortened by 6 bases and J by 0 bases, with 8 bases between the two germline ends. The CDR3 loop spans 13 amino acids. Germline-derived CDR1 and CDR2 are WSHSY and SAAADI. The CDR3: CASRRRDQETQYF. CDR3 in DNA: TGCGCCAGCAGAAGACGGGACCAAGAGACCCAGTACTTC.